This T cell receptor (beta chain) was sequenced during a study of blood T cells in healthy people across ages. Broader study findings: Naive T cell percentage by flow cytometry tracked strongly with beta diversity. Roughly linear age-related decline in beta diversity appeared, significant by age around 40.

Germline CDR1 and CDR2: MNHEY and SVGAGI. After removal of 6 bases from V and 5 bases from J, the junction contained 7 bases not matched to a gene. This CDR3 has 15 residues. A note on this clonotype: What it binds is unknown.

Alongside a J-beta primer mix, a sample-barcoded 5' primer served in a second PCR lasting about 6 to 11 cycles. Samples each returned at least 3 million CDR3-containing paired-end reads. TCRdb re-called the 5' RACE reads through MiXCR, storing one row per CDR3 protein. Seen here are hundreds of thousands of distinct CDR3 sequences, more than 20% observed once, and the top ten hold 3.5% to 4%. Material for sequencing was blood. This chain connects TRBV6-5 to TRBJ2-7; 13 bases agree with TRBD2. This TCR was sampled from a man between 65 and 79 years old in good health. CDR3 sequence: CASSKTSGRTHEQYF. CDR3 DNA: TGTGCCAGCAGCAAGACTAGCGGGAGGACCCACGAGCAGTACTTC.